These 7 T cell receptor beta chains share one sample of origin, sequenced in a study of control samples from healthy donors and cancer patients. Sequencing was performed with immunoSEQ multiplex PCR; in TCRdb, only in-frame clones are kept and a portion is missing. The table lists some 65,000 clones, around four fifths of them singletons. The sample consisted of PBMCs. Source of these receptors: a woman aged 50 to 65 with lung cancer.

The chain couples TRBV4-2 to TRBJ1-1, with D possibly being TRBD1 (6 bases). CDR1 is LGHNA, CDR2 YNFKEQ, per germline. The CDR3 totals 15 residues. V was shortened by 2 bases and J by 4 bases, with 14 bases between the two germline ends. The CDR3 loop is CASSQSDRGATEAFF. The CDR3 nucleotides are TGTGCCAGCAGCCAATCCGACCGGGGGGCCACTGAAGCTTTCTTT.

In DNA, the CDR3 is TGTGCCAGCAGCAAATACAGGGGAAGTGGCTACACCTTC. Residues: CASSKYRGSGYTF. The chain joins TRBV12-3 or TRBV12-4 to TRBJ1-2; 7 bases align to TRBD1. The CDR3 is 13 residues long. V shed 6 bases, J shed 7 bases, and the junction held 8 bases outside the gene matches.

As DNA, the CDR3 is TGTGCCAGCAGCCTGTCCGGGACAGGGGGCATCAGTCAGCCCCAGCATTTT. Translated, it gives CASSLSGTGGISQPQHF. The gene calls are TRBV7-8 and TRBJ1-5, with 12 bases aligning to TRBD1. V lost 5 bases, J lost 6 bases, and 11 bases stayed unmatched. The CDR3 sequence is 17 residues long. CDR1 and CDR2 from the germline V gene are SGHVS and FQNEAQ.

The chain links TRBV30 to TRBJ1-1; TRBD1 might be the D (6 bases). Germline loops: CDR1 GTSNPN, CDR2 SVGIG (reference sequence). This CDR3 has 15 residues. Trimming left V 2 bases short and J 5 bases short, with 18 bases between. The CDR3 here is CAWSPGGGLFTEAFF. CDR3 nucleotides: TGTGCCTGGAGTCCCGGGGGGGGGCTGTTTACTGAAGCTTTCTTT.

The chain joins TRBV5-6 to TRBJ2-3; no definite D call. Germline V lookup: CDR1 SGHDT, CDR2 YYEEEE. Trimming stripped 1 base from V and 4 bases from J, with 10 bases between. The CDR3 extends over 14 amino acids. CDR3 in DNA: TGTGCCAGCAGCTTGTCCCCGGCCCCAGATACGCAGTATTTT. This sequence encodes CASSLSPAPDTQYF.

This chain joins TRBV5-1 and TRBJ2-2, with 12 bases fitting TRBD2. This CDR3 region has 16 residues. Germline trimming cut 6 bases from V and 8 bases from J; bases unmatched to any gene: 11. The V gene's germline CDR1 is SGHRS and CDR2 YFSETQ. The CDR3 DNA reads TGCGCCAGCACCCTAGGACTAGCGGGGTCCAATGGGGAGCTGTTTTTT. It is translated as CASTLGLAGSNGELFF.

The chain uses TRBV7-9 and TRBJ1-6; D gene unclear. This CDR3 is 18 amino acids long. V was trimmed by 5 bases and J by 5 bases, leaving 22 bases between them. CDR1 SEHNR and CDR2 FQNEAQ come from the germline V gene (reference sequence). The CDR3 region has the DNA TGTGCCAGCAGCGCCAGGCGGGCCAGCGGAGTGAATAATTCACCCCTCCACTTT. Translating it yields CASSARRASGVNNSPLHF. Together with reference TRBV7-9 and TRBJ1-6, the CDR3 gives the full variable domain: DTGVSQNPRHKITKRGQNVTFRCDPISEHNRLYWYRQTLGQGPEFLTYFQNEAQLEKSRLLSDRFSAERPKGSFSTLEIQRTEQGDSAMYLCASSARRASGVNNSPLHFGNGTRLTVT.